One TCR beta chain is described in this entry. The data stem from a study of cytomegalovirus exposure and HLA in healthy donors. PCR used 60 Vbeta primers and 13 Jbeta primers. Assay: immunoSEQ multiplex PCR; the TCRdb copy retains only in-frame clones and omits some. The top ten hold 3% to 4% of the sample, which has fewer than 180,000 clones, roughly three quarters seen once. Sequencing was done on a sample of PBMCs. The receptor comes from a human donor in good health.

The CDR3 here is CATSTREGRKKETQYF. The CDR3 DNA sequence: TGTGCCACCAGCACCCGAGAGGGTAGGAAAAAAGAGACCCAGTACTTC. V is TRBV15 and J is TRBJ2-5; maybe TRBD2 (5 bases). Trimming pared 4 bases from V and 3 bases from J, leaving 18 bases between. CDR3 length equals 16 residues. From germline, CDR1 is LNHNV and CDR2 YYDKDF (reference sequence). The full variable domain, its missing parts supplied by reference TRBV15 and TRBJ2-5, is DAMVIQNPRYQVTQFGKPVTLSCSQTLNHNVMYWYQQKSSQAPKLLFHYYDKDFNNEADTPDNFQSRRPNTSFCFLDIRSPGLGDTAMYLCATSTREGRKKETQYFGPGTRLLVL.